A single sample gave rise to the 5 T cell receptor beta chains below, sequenced in a study of blood T cell repertoires in COVID-19. Produced via immunoSEQ multiplex PCR; TCRdb's table is partial and in-frame only. In the table there are roughly 250,000 clones, around 87% of which are singletons. What was sequenced was peripheral blood. Receptor source: a woman aged 45-59 years with acute or convalescent COVID-19.

This clone was observed once. V usage is TRBV28 and J usage is TRBJ2-3; weak D call: TRBD2 (6 bases). The CDR3 contains 13 residues. CDR1 is MDHEN and CDR2 is SYDVKM in the germline V gene. Trimming took 4 bases from V and 6 from J, leaving 11 bases between them. CDR3 residues: CASSSPGADTQYF. The DNA for the CDR3 is TGTGCCAGCAGTTCTCCGGGAGCGGATACGCAGTATTTT.

The chain combines TRBV19 with TRBJ1-1; 9 nucleotides match TRBD1. The germline V gene encodes CDR1 LNHDA and CDR2 SQIVND (reference sequence). V was clipped by 5 bases and J by 4 bases; unmatched bases: 5. The CDR3 spans 14 residues. CDR3: CASSWGQGVTEAFF. DNA of the CDR3: TGTGCCAGTAGTTGGGGACAGGGAGTCACTGAAGCTTTCTTT. The variable domain in full, with the rest retrieved from reference TRBV19 and TRBJ1-1, is DGGITQSPKYLFRKEGQNVTLSCEQNLNHDAMYWYRQDPGQGLRLIYYSQIVNDFQKGDIAEGYSVSREKKESFPLTVTSAQKNPTAFYLCASSWGQGVTEAFFGQGTRLTVV.

This chain joins TRBV10-3 and TRBJ2-3; 10 positions agree with TRBD2. This CDR3 comprises 16 residues. Germline-derived CDR1 and CDR2 are ENHRY and SYGVKD. V trimming: 3 bases; J trimming: 5 bases; junction bases outside the gene matches: 8. CDR3 amino acids: CAISDPSGRAGDTQYF. The CDR3 nucleotides read TGTGCCATCAGTGATCCCAGCGGGAGGGCCGGAGATACGCAGTATTTT.

The V gene is TRBV19, the J gene TRBJ2-2, with TRBD1 identical over 9 bases. The CDR3 has 15 residues. V gave up 5 bases and J gave up 7 bases; unmatched junction bases: 8. Per germline, CDR1 LNHDA and CDR2 SQIVND (reference sequence). CDR3 bases: TGTGCCAGTAGTCCCTGGACAGGGGCGAGCGGGGAGCTGTTTTTT. Amino acid sequence: CASSPWTGASGELFF.

This chain links TRBV18 with TRBJ1-1; no clear D gene. CDR1 and CDR2 from the germline V gene are KGHSH and LQKENI. V lost 1 base, J lost 0 bases, and 6 bases lay in between. The CDR3 is 14 amino acids. The CDR3 bases are TGTGCCAGCTCACCACTCCCGGTGAACACTGAAGCTTTCTTT. Protein: CASSPLPVNTEAFF.